The clone carrying this TCR beta chain was counted at least ten times. Its antigen is not identified. The data are from a study of T-cell reconstitution after alpha-beta-depleted transplantation in children. General observations from the study: After transplant, at about two months, alpha-beta T cells were reportedly derived from several hundred expanded graft clones. Newly generated T cells supplied most T-cell counts and diversity one year post-transplant.

The ends lost 5 bases at V and 0 bases at J; junction bases unmatched: 6. CDR1 SEHNR and CDR2 FQNEAQ come from the germline V gene (reference sequence). This CDR3 contains 15 residues. The library targeted TCRbeta and was prepared with unique molecular identifiers. From the PCR reads, TCRdb called clonotypes with MiXCR, one entry per CDR3 protein. The repertoire consists of fewer than 35,000 distinct CDR3 sequences, with 6.4% occurring once and the leading ten covering more than 20%. The chain carries TRBV7-9 and TRBJ2-7; 8 nucleotides align to TRBD1. The source is a child younger than two who had a stem cell transplant for acute myeloid leukemia, so the T cells may come from the graft donor. The sequencing here drew on peripheral blood, taken 60 days after TCRalphabeta/CD19-depleted stem cell transplant. The CDR3 DNA reads TGTGCCAGCAGCCCCCGGGACAGGCCCTCCTACGAGCAGTACTTC. Translating gives CASSPRDRPSYEQYF.